A selection of T cell receptor beta chains follows, all from one sample in a study of T cell repertoires in cytomegalovirus infection. A single record per CDR3 protein comes from TCRdb applying MiXCR to the reads. The sample holds some 320,000 distinct CDR3 sequences, 9.5% seen once. Sequencing was carried out using PBMCs. All receptors come from a human donor in good health (CMV status not recorded). Some clones in this sample may be carry-over from other donors' samples. The CDR3 runs from the conserved cysteine through the conserved F or W.

CDR3	V	J
CASSIGTDSPYEQYF	TRBV7-2	TRBJ2-7
CASSFGLQDPQHF	TRBV12-3/TRBV12-4	TRBJ1-5
CASSLGLQGSNEKLFF	TRBV7-8	TRBJ1-4
CASSRGAGANVLTF	TRBV7-2	TRBJ2-6
CSPWTGGYEQYF	TRBV20-1	TRBJ2-7
CASSLAPGRSSYNSPLHF	TRBV5-5	TRBJ1-6
CASSQVPTGIDIQYF	TRBV4-1	TRBJ2-4
CASSLLRGYTF	TRBV12-3/TRBV12-4	TRBJ1-2
CASISNSYEQYF	TRBV28	TRBJ2-7
CASRNQLSSYNEQFF	TRBV5-1	TRBJ2-1
CASSSYPTSSGANVLTF	TRBV5-5	TRBJ2-6
CASSDRAEMNEKLFF	TRBV2	TRBJ1-4
CASTTNGGRGPQHF	TRBV6-2/TRBV6-3	TRBJ1-5
CASSFGMDGLNPTPLNYGYTF	TRBV7-9	TRBJ1-2
CASSYMRNEQYF	TRBV6-2/TRBV6-3	TRBJ2-7
CSAPLAAITYGYTF	TRBV20-1	TRBJ1-2
CATSRTGSPSQYF	TRBV24-1	TRBJ2-5
CASSLRARSYNSPLHF	TRBV7-3	TRBJ1-6
CASKEAAYGNQPQHF	TRBV10-2	TRBJ1-5
CASRGDRGRYNEQFF	TRBV19	TRBJ2-1
CASSLIAGGRTGELFF	TRBV28	TRBJ2-2
CASSGNLSYEQYF	TRBV28	TRBJ2-7
CASSRGGNSPLHF	TRBV7-2	TRBJ1-6
CASSLKQNYGYTF	TRBV5-6	TRBJ1-2
CASSLTGTGTNEKLFF	TRBV7-2	TRBJ1-4
CASSLTGRDEQCF	TRBV7-9	TRBJ2-7
CASSVGAPGRGTYNEQFF	TRBV9	TRBJ2-1
CASSVTPLGYTF	TRBV7-2	TRBJ1-2
CATSSWGEAYNEQFF	TRBV24-1	TRBJ2-1
CASSATGTQPQHF	TRBV12-3/TRBV12-4	TRBJ1-5
CASSATGSANEKLFF	TRBV7-2	TRBJ1-4
CASSLRQLPETQYF	TRBV7-9	TRBJ2-5
CASSYRGTSYNEQFF	TRBV6-5	TRBJ2-1
CASSSETSGRVHEQYF	TRBV6-5	TRBJ2-7
CASSLGGAYTEAFF	TRBV7-9	TRBJ1-1
CASSLGSSSGNTIYF	TRBV5-1	TRBJ1-3
CASSPQRGAGEKLFF	TRBV7-9	TRBJ1-4
CASSEPGTHEQYF	TRBV2	TRBJ2-7
CASSLAQKQPQHF	TRBV7-2	TRBJ1-5
CASSSLQLQQPQHF	TRBV19	TRBJ1-5